Each of the 21 T cell receptor beta chains below was sequenced from the same sample in a study of human T cells and chemical hapten exposure. The time point here: pre-sensitization, week 0. Treatment specified: therapeutic diphenylcyclopropenone sensitization with weekly scalp DPC. TCRdb called the RACE reads again in MiXCR, with one record for every CDR3 protein. Of about 110,000 distinct CDR3 sequences in the sample, 12% were seen once. The specimen comprised whole blood, sampled in connection with sensitization to the hapten diphenylcyclopropenone (DPC). These TCRs come from a woman between 50 and 59 years old with alopecia areata. Some clones in this sample may be carry-over from other donors' samples.

This clonotype was seen a handful of times. CDR3: CASSLIAGGTSDTQYF. The CDR3 nucleotides read TGTGCCAGCAGCTTGATTGCAGGGGGGACCTCAGATACGCAGTATTTT. This chain connects TRBV7-2 to TRBJ2-3; D may be TRBD1 (7 bases). Trimming cost V 3 bases and J 4 bases, with 17 bases left between them. The CDR3 spans 16 residues. Germline V gives CDR1 SGHTA, CDR2 FQGNSA.

This CDR3 reads CASSLLPRGSLNEKLFF. DNA of the CDR3: TGTGCCAGCAGCCTACTACCGAGGGGCTCGTTGAATGAAAAACTGTTTTTT. The chain employs TRBV7-2 and TRBJ1-4; the D gene is possibly TRBD1 (5 bases). The CDR3 spans 17 residues. Trimming took off 5 bases at V and 5 bases at J, with 21 bases between the two ends. Germline V gene data show CDR1 as SGHTA and CDR2 as FQGNSA.

The CDR3 bases are TGCAGTGCTCAACCGGGACTAGCGGCCTCCTACGAGCAGTACTTC. This codes for CSAQPGLAASYEQYF. The chain employs TRBV20-1 and TRBJ2-7, with 11 bases lining up with TRBD2. V lost 5 bases, J lost 0 bases, and 6 bases stayed unmatched. This CDR3 contains 15 residues. Germline V lookup: CDR1 DFQATT, CDR2 SNEGSKA (reference sequence).

The chain recombines TRBV10-1 with TRBJ2-2, with TRBD2 as a possible D gene (6 bases). From germline, CDR1 is WNHNN and CDR2 SYGVQD (reference sequence). This CDR3 region has 13 residues. V was trimmed by 8 bases and J by 5 bases, leaving 12 bases between them. This CDR3 is CASSRGGTGELFF. Written as DNA, the CDR3 is TGCGCCAGCTCTAGGGGAGGAACCGGGGAGCTGTTTTTT.

This rearrangement joins TRBV7-8 to TRBJ2-3; 9 nucleotides align to TRBD2. Germline assignment: CDR1 SGHVS and CDR2 FQNEAQ. CDR3 length: 15 residues. V shed 3 bases, J shed 4 bases, and the junction held 5 bases outside the gene matches. CDR3 region: CASSFAGGSADTQYF. DNA for the CDR3: TGTGCCAGCAGCTTCGCGGGGGGGTCTGCAGATACGCAGTATTTT.

Comment on this clonotype: One end of the junction varies from germline; a read error may be responsible. The chain carries TRBV2 and TRBJ2-2; TRBD2 is a possible D gene (6 bases). Germline assignment: CDR1 SNHLY and CDR2 FYNNEI. The CDR3 has 16 residues. The CDR3 coding sequence is TGTACCAGCAGCGGAGGTCTAGCGAGAAACACCGGGGAGCTGTTTTTT. Its protein product is CTSSGGLARNTGELFF.

The chain uses TRBV10-3 and TRBJ1-2; D is uncertain. CDR3 length: 14 residues. CDR1 ENHRY and CDR2 SYGVKD come from the germline V gene. The V gene lost 2 bases and the J gene lost 8 bases, with 15 bases spanning the gap. CDR3 amino acids: CAISEPLWAGGYTF. In nucleotides, the CDR3 is TGTGCCATCAGTGAGCCGTTGTGGGCGGGAGGCTACACCTTC.

V is TRBV6-6 and J is TRBJ2-3, with D tentatively TRBD1 or TRBD2 (5 bases each). The CDR3 covers 15 residues. Trimming took off 4 bases at V and 0 bases at J, with 11 bases between the two ends. Germline V lookup: CDR1 MNHNY, CDR2 SVGAGI (reference sequence). DNA of the CDR3: TGTGCCAGCAGTTCCCGGGACGGTAGCACAGATACGCAGTATTTT. Translating gives CASSSRDGSTDTQYF.

This clonotype was observed a handful of times. This chain links TRBV28 with TRBJ2-2; D unresolved. The CDR3 is made up of 16 amino acids. From germline, CDR1 is MDHEN and CDR2 SYDVKM. Trimming took 1 base from V and 5 from J, leaving 14 bases between them. The CDR3 protein is CASSLSAAMRTGELFF. CDR3 in DNA: TGTGCCAGCAGTTTATCAGCAGCCATGAGGACCGGGGAGCTGTTTTTT.

The rearrangement uses TRBV25-1 and TRBJ1-2; 11 positions agree with TRBD1. The trim removed 3 bases at V and 4 bases at J, leaving 7 bases unmatched. CDR3 length: 16 residues. In germline, CDR1 is MGHDK, CDR2 SYGVNS. The CDR3 nucleotides are TGTGCCAGCAGTGAGCCGGGGACAGGGGGACGCTATGGCTACACCTTC. Encoded protein: CASSEPGTGGRYGYTF.

This rearrangement joins TRBV25-1 to TRBJ2-1; the D gene could be TRBD1 or TRBD2 (5 bases each). This CDR3 has 14 residues. Trimming removed 5 bases at V and 2 bases at J, with 10 bases between. CDR1 is MGHDK, CDR2 SYGVNS, per germline. This chain's CDR3 is CASSRDQTYNEQFF. The CDR3 region has the DNA TGTGCCAGCAGTCGGGACCAAACCTACAATGAGCAGTTCTTC.

V and J are TRBV9 and TRBJ2-7, with 7 bases aligning to TRBD1. Unmatched junction bases numbered 10, after V lost 3 bases and J lost 4 bases. CDR3 size: 15 residues. Germline V gene sequence: CDR1 SGDLS, CDR2 YYNGEE. CDR3 nucleotide sequence: TGTGCCAGCAGCGCCACAGGGGCGATTGGTTACGAGCAGTACTTC. Its translation: CASSATGAIGYEQYF.

The gene calls are TRBV11-2 and TRBJ2-7, with D perhaps matching TRBD1 (5 bases). The germline V gene encodes CDR1 SGHAT and CDR2 FQNNGV. V gave up 4 bases and J gave up 10 bases, with 17 bases separating them. The CDR3 contains 13 residues. CDR3 residues: CASSSQRTQGQYF. The CDR3 nucleotides read TGTGCCAGCAGCTCTCAACGGACCCAGGGCCAGTACTTC.

This clonotype was seen ten or more times. The chain recombines TRBV27 with TRBJ1-6; a possible D gene is TRBD1 (5 bases). Germline CDR1 MNHEY, CDR2 SMNVEV (reference sequence). The CDR3 covers 14 residues. V was trimmed by 6 bases and J by 7 bases, leaving 13 bases between them. CDR3 loop: CASRPQGQNSPLHF. The CDR3, as DNA: TGTGCCAGCAGGCCGCAGGGTCAGAATTCACCCCTCCACTTT.

This clonotype was counted at least ten times. The V and J genes are TRBV6-2 or TRBV6-3 and TRBJ2-3, with 10 bases fitting TRBD2. The CDR3 length is 14 residues. J lost 6 bases, V lost 7 bases, and 7 bases had no gene match. The germline V gene encodes CDR1 MNHEY and CDR2 SVGEGT. The CDR3 loop is CASTLAGVLDTQYF. The DNA for the CDR3 is TGTGCCAGCACCCTAGCGGGGGTTCTCGATACGCAGTATTTT.

This clonotype has only a few counts. V gene TRBV4-1 combines with J gene TRBJ1-5, with a weak D call TRBD1 (5 bases). V was trimmed by 0 bases and J by 5 bases, leaving 8 bases between them. The CDR3 runs 14 residues. Germline V gene data show CDR1 as MGHRA and CDR2 as YSYEKL. DNA for the CDR3: TGCGCCAGCAGCCAAGATACGGGGGATCAGCCCCAGCATTTT. Translating gives CASSQDTGDQPQHF.

This clonotype came up many times. The gene calls are TRBV5-4 and TRBJ2-3; 8 positions agree with TRBD2. The CDR3 runs to 15 residues. Germline V gives CDR1 SGHNT, CDR2 YYREEE (reference sequence). Trimming took 5 bases from V and 0 from J; bases not matched to a gene: 5. The CDR3 sequence: CASSRSSGSTDTQYF. In nucleotides, the CDR3 is TGTGCCAGCAGTCGATCTAGCGGGAGCACAGATACGCAGTATTTT.

This clonotype was picked up a small number of times. The chain has TRBV28 and TRBJ1-2; 9 bases line up with TRBD1. The CDR3 covers 17 residues. The ends lost 3 bases at V and 5 bases at J; junction bases unmatched: 13. In germline, CDR1 is MDHEN, CDR2 SYDVKM. CDR3 loop: CASSLGQGSFSGYGYTF. The CDR3 nucleotides read TGTGCCAGCAGTTTGGGACAGGGTAGTTTTTCAGGATATGGCTACACCTTC.

This clonotype has ten or more counts. This chain's CDR3 is CASSRSGGRRDTQYF. The CDR3 region has the DNA TGTGCCAGCAGCCGTAGCGGGGGCCGGCGGGATACGCAGTATTTT. The chain is built from TRBV3-1 and TRBJ2-3, with TRBD2 matching 9 bases. V shed 4 bases, J shed 6 bases, and the junction held 8 bases outside the gene matches. Germline loops: CDR1 LGHDT, CDR2 YNNKEL (reference sequence). The CDR3 has 15 residues.

In its sample, this clonotype was seen many times. The V gene is TRBV6-6, the J gene TRBJ1-1; D not certain. The CDR3 has 13 residues. V was pared by 6 bases and J by 2 bases, with 10 bases between. Germline V gene sequence: CDR1 MNHNY, CDR2 SVGAGI (reference sequence). This CDR3 is CASSRRGNTEAFF. The CDR3 bases are TGTGCCAGCAGCCGTCGGGGAAACACTGAAGCTTTCTTT.

This clonotype showed up just a few times. This chain joins TRBV7-2 and TRBJ1-3; D unclear. The CDR3 is 14 residues long. CDR1 is SGHTA and CDR2 is FQGNSA in the germline V gene. V was clipped by 5 bases and J by 0 bases, with 8 bases between them. CDR3 nucleotides: TGTGCCAGCAGCCCGGCAATCTCTGGAAACACCATATATTTT. Translated: CASSPAISGNTIYF.